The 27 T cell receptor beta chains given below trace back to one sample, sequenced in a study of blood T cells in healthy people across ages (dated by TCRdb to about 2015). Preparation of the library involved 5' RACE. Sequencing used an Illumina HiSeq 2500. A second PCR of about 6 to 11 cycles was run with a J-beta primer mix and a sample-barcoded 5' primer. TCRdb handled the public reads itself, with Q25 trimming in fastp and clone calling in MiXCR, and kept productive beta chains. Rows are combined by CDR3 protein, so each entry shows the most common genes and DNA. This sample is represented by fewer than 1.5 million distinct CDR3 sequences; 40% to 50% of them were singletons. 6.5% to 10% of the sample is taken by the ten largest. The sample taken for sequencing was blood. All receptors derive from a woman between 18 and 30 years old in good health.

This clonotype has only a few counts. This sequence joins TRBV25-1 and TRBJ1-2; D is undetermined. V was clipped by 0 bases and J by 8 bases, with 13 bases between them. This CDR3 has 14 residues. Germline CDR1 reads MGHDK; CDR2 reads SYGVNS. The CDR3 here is CASSEYLALGGYTF. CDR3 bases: TGTGCCAGCAGTGAATACCTGGCGTTGGGCGGCTACACCTTC.

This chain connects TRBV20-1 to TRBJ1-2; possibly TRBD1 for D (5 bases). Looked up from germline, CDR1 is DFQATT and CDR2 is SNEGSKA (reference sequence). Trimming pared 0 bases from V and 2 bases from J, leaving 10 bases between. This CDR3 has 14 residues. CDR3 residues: CSAREGKGNYGYTF. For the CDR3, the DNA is TGCAGTGCTAGAGAAGGGAAGGGGAACTATGGCTACACCTTC.

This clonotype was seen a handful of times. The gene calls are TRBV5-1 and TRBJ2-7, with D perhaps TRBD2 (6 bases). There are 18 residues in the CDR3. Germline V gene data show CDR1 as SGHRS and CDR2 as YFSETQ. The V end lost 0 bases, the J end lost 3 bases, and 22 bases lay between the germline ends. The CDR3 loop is CASSLGSAGGTQFYEQYF. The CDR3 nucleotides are TGCGCCAGCAGCTTGGGATCCGCAGGCGGGACTCAATTCTACGAGCAGTACTTC.

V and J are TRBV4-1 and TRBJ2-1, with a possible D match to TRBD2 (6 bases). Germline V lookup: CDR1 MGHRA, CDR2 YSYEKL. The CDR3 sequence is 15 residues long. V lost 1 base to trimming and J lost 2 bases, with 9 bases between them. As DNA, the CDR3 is TGCGCCAGCAGCCAAGGGAGGGGTCCCTACAATGAGCAGTTCTTC. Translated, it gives CASSQGRGPYNEQFF.

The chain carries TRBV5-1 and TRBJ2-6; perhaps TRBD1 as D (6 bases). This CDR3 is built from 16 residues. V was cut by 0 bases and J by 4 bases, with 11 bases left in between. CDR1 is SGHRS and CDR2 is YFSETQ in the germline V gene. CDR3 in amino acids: CASSLGQVGGANVLTF. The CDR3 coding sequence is TGCGCCAGCAGCTTGGGACAGGTCGGCGGGGCCAACGTCCTGACTTTC. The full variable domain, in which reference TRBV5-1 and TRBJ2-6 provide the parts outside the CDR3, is KAGVTQTPRYLIKTRGQQVTLSCSPISGHRSVSWYQQTPGQGLQFLFEYFSETQRNKGNFPGRFSGRQFSNSRSEMNVSTLELGDSALYLCASSLGQVGGANVLTFGAGSRLTVL.

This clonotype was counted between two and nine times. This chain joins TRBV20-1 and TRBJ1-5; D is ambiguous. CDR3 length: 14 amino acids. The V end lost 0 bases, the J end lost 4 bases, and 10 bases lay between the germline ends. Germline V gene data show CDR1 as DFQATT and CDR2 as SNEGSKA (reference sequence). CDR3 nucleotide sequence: TGCAGTGCTAGAGATAGTAGGGAAAATCAGCCCCAGCATTTT. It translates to CSARDSRENQPQHF.

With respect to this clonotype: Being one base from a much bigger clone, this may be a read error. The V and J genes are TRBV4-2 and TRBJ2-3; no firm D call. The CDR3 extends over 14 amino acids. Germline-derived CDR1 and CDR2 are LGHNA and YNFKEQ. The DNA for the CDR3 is TGTACCAGCAGCCAAGATGGTCCCCGAGATACGCAGTATTTT. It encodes CTSSQDGPRDTQYF.

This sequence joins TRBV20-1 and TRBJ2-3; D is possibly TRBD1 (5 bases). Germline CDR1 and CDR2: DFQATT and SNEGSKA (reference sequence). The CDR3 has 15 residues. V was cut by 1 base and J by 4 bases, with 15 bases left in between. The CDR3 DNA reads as TGCAGTGCTAGAGGCGGACAATTTCCTTCAGATACGCAGTATTTT. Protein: CSARGGQFPSDTQYF.

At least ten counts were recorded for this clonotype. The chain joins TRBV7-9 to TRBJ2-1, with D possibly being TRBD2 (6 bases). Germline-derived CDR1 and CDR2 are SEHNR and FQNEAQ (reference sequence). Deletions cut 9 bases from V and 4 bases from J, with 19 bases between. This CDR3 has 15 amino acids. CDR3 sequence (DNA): TGTGCCAGTTTTGCTACGGTAGCGGTTTACAATGAGCAGTTCTTC. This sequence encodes CASFATVAVYNEQFF.

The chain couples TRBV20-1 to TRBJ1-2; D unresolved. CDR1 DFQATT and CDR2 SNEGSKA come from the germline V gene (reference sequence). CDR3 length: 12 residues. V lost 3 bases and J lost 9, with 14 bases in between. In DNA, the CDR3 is TGCAGTGCTAGCCCCGAGATCCGAAGCTACACCTTC. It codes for CSASPEIRSYTF.

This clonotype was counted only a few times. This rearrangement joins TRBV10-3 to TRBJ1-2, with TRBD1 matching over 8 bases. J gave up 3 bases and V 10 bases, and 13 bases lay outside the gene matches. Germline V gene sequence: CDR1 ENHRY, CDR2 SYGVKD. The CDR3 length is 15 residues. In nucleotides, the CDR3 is TGTGCCACACACAACAGGGGGGGATACGACTATGGCTACACCTTC. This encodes CATHNRGGYDYGYTF.

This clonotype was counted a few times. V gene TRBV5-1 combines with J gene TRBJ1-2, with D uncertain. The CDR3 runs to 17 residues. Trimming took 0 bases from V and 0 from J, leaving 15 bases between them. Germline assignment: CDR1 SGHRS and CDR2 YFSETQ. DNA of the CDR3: TGCGCCAGCAGCTTGGGACGATTAGAGATCCCTAACTATGGCTACACCTTC. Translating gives CASSLGRLEIPNYGYTF.

CDR3 nucleotides: TGCAGCGTCCAAACGGGGGATGAGCAGTTCTTC. Translated: CSVQTGDEQFF. The V call is TRBV29-1, the J call TRBJ2-1; D is perhaps TRBD2 (6 bases). CDR3 size: 11 residues. Germline assignment: CDR1 SQVTM and CDR2 ANQGSEA. V lost 6 bases and J 8 bases, leaving 11 bases between the germline ends.

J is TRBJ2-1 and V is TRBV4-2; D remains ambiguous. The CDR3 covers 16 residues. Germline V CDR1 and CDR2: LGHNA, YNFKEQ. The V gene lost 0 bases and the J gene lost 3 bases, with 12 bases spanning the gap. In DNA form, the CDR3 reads TGTGCCAGCAGCCAAGAAATCGGCGCCATCTACAATGAGCAGTTCTTC. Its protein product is CASSQEIGAIYNEQFF.

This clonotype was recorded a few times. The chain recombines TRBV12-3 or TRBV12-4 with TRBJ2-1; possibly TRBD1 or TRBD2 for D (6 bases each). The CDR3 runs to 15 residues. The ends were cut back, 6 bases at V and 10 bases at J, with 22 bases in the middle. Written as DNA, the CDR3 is TGTGCCAGCAGCAGGGGCGGGACAAACTTGGGGGAGCAGTTCTTC. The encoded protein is CASSRGGTNLGEQFF.

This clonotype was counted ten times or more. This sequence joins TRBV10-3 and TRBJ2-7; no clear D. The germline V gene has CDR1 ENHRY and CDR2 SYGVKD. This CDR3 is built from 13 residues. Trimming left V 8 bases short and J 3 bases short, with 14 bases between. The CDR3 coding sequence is TGTGCCATCGGCGGTGATACCAACTACGAGCAGTACTTC. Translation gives CAIGGDTNYEQYF.

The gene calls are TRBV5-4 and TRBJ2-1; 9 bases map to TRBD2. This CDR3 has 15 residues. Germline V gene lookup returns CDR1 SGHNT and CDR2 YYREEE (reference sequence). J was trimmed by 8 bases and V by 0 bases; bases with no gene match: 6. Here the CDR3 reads CASSLEASGADEQFF. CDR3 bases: TGTGCCAGCAGCTTGGAGGCTAGCGGGGCCGATGAGCAGTTCTTC.

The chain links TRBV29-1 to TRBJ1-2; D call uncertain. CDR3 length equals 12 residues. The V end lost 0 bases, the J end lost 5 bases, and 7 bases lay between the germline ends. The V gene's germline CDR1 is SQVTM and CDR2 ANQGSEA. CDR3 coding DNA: TGCAGCGTTGAAGATACTGTGTATGGCTACACCTTC. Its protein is CSVEDTVYGYTF. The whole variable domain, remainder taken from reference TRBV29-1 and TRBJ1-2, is SAVISQKPSRDICQRGTSLTIQCQVDSQVTMMFWYRQQPGQSLTLIATANQGSEATYESGFVIDKFPISRPNLTFSTLTVSNMSPEDSSIYLCSVEDTVYGYTFGSGTRLTVV.

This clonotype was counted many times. CDR3 nucleotides: TGTGCCAGCAGTCCGACAGGGAACTCCTACAATGAGCAGTTCTTC. This translates into CASSPTGNSYNEQFF. The chain recombines TRBV27 with TRBJ2-1; 7 positions match TRBD1. The germline CDR1 and CDR2 sequences are MNHEY and SMNVEV (reference sequence). V shed 5 bases, J shed 0 bases, and the junction held 4 bases outside the gene matches. The CDR3 spans 15 residues.

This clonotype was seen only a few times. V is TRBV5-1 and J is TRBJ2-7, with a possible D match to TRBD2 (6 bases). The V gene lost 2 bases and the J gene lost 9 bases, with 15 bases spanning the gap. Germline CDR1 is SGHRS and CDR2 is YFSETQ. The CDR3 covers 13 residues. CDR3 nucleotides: TGCGCCAGCAGCTTAGCAGAGGGACTGGGGCAGTACTTC. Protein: CASSLAEGLGQYF.

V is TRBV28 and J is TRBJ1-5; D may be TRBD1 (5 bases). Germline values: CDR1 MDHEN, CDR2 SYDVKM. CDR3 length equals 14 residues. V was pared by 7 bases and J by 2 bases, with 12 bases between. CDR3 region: CASTSGQGNQPQHF. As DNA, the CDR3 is TGTGCCAGCACCTCGGGGCAGGGCAATCAGCCCCAGCATTTT. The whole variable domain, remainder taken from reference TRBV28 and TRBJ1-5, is DVKVTQSSRYLVKRTGEKVFLECVQDMDHENMFWYRQDPGLGLRLIYFSYDVKMKEKGDIPEGYSVSREKKERFSLILESASTNQTSMYLCASTSGQGNQPQHFGDGTRLSIL.

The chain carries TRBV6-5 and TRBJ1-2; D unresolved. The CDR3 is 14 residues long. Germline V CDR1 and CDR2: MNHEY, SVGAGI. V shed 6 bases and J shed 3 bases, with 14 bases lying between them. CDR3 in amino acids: CASRTGSGDYGYTF. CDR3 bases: TGTGCCAGCAGGACGGGATCGGGTGACTATGGCTACACCTTC.

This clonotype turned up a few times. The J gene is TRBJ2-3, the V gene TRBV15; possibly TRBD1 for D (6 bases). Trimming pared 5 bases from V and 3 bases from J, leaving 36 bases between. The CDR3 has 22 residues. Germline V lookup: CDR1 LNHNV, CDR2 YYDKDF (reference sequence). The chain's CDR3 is CATSGEYREWYLEAGVTDTQYF. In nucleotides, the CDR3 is TGTGCCACCAGCGGGGAATACAGGGAATGGTATTTGGAGGCTGGAGTAACAGATACGCAGTATTTT.

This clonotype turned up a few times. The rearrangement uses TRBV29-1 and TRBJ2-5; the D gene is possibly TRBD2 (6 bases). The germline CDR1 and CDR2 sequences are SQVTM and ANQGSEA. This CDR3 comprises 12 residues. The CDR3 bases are TGCAGTGGTGGGGGGATCCAAGAGACCCAGTACTTC. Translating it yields CSGGGIQETQYF.

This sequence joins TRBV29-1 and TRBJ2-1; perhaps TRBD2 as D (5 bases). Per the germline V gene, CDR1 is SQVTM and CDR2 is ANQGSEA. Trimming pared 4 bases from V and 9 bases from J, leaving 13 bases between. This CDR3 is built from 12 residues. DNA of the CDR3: TGCAGCGTTGTCCGGGTAGGGAGTGAGCAGTTCTTC. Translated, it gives CSVVRVGSEQFF.

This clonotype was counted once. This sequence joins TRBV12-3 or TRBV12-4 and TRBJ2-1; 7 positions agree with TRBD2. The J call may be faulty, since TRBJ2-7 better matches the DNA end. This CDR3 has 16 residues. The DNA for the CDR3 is TGTGCCAGCACCCCTAAGCGGGGCAGCTCCTACAATGAGCAGTACTTC. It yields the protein CASTPKRGSSYNEQYF.

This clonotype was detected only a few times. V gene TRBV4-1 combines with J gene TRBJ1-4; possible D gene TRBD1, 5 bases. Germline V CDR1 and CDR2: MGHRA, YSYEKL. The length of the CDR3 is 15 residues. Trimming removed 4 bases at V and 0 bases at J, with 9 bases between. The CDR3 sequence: CASSPTAATNEKLFF. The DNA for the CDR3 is TGCGCCAGCAGCCCGACAGCGGCAACTAATGAAAAACTGTTTTTT.